Below, 5 T cell receptor beta chains from the same sample are listed, as sequenced in a study of blood T cell repertoires in COVID-19. Repertoires were generated with immunoSEQ multiplex PCR, while TCRdb's copy carries only in-frame clones and drops some. The data show approximately 310,000 clones, over 75% seen once. The sample taken for sequencing was PBMCs or T cells enriched from blood (not recorded which). The receptors shown here come from a man younger than 40 who had recovered from COVID-19.

The chain recombines TRBV11-2 with TRBJ1-4; D is ambiguous. The CDR3 runs to 14 residues. Germline V gene data show CDR1 as SGHAT and CDR2 as FQNNGV. The V end lost 1 base, the J end lost 7 bases, and 10 bases lay between the germline ends. The CDR3 DNA follows: TGTGCCAGCAGCTTAGCAGTTTCAAGTGAAAAACTGTTTTTT. This codes for CASSLAVSSEKLFF.

The V gene is TRBV9, the J gene TRBJ2-1; the match to TRBD2 covers 9 bases. The CDR3 spans 18 residues. J was trimmed by 4 bases and V by 0 bases; bases with no gene match: 11. Germline V gene sequence: CDR1 SGDLS, CDR2 YYNGEE. DNA for the CDR3: TGTGCCAGCAGCGTAGGAGTCCTAGCGGGGAGAAGGTACAATGAGCAGTTCTTC. Amino acid sequence: CASSVGVLAGRRYNEQFF.

The chain carries TRBV10-3 and TRBJ1-1; D ambiguous. The CDR3 covers 14 residues. In germline, CDR1 is ENHRY, CDR2 SYGVKD. The V end was cut by 2 bases, the J end by 2 bases, with 9 bases between. CDR3 loop: CAISEGRSNTEAFF. The DNA for the CDR3 is TGTGCCATCAGTGAGGGCAGGTCCAACACTGAAGCTTTCTTT.

The chain is built from TRBV11-2 and TRBJ1-4, with D uncertain. This CDR3 spans 15 amino acids. CDR1 is SGHAT and CDR2 is FQNNGV in the germline V gene. Trimming cost V 4 bases and J 7 bases, with 16 bases left between them. CDR3: CASSYAAGFGEKLFF. In DNA, the CDR3 is TGTGCCAGCAGCTACGCGGCGGGGTTCGGTGAAAAACTGTTTTTT.

This clone was recorded once. The chain employs TRBV30 and TRBJ2-3, with unresolved D. The germline V and J ends were trimmed by 0 bases and 6 bases, with 4 bases remaining between them. CDR1 and CDR2 from the germline V gene are GTSNPN and SVGIG (reference sequence). The CDR3 covers 11 residues. This CDR3 is CAWSVRDTQYF. The CDR3 DNA sequence: TGTGCCTGGAGTGTACGGGATACGCAGTATTTT. The full variable domain, rest sourced from reference TRBV30 and TRBJ2-3, is SQTIHQWPATLVQPVGSPLSLECTVEGTSNPNLYWYRQAAGRGLQLLFYSVGIGQISSEVPQNLSASRPQDRQFILSSKKLLLSDSGFYLCAWSVRDTQYFGPGTRLTVL.